These 25 T cell receptor beta chains came from one sample sequenced in a study of tumor-infiltrating lymphocytes in primary liver carcinoma. From 500 ng total RNA, TCR beta cDNA was generated with a primer in the constant region. Slightly modified ARM-PCR, run as three nested multiplex PCR rounds, produced the TCR beta libraries. PCR rounds one and two used TRBV1-TRBV30 forward primers with a C-beta reverse primer for 10 cycles each. TCRdb re-called the multiplex PCR reads with MiXCR, one entry per CDR3 protein. Seen here are over 35,000 distinct CDR3 sequences, about three quarters observed once, and the top ten hold 19%. Total RNA and DNA came together from roughly 20-30 mg of bulk tissue without cell sorting. The material sequenced was liver tumor tissue from sampling region 2. The sample's subset: tumor region T2, inferior pole. These receptors were taken from a man aged 40-50 years with primary liver carcinoma and hepatitis B virus infection.

This chain connects TRBV29-1 to TRBJ2-7, with TRBD1 identical over 8 bases. The CDR3 is 16 amino acids. Trimming removed 7 bases from V and 2 bases from J; junction bases left unmatched: 16. Germline CDR1 SQVTM, CDR2 ANQGSEA. The CDR3 sequence is CSATTSGTGTPYEQYF. Here the CDR3 DNA reads TGCAGCGCCACGACATCCGGGACAGGCACTCCCTACGAGCAGTACTTC.

With regard to this clonotype: Likely a read error: the CDR3 ends without its conserved phenylalanine or tryptophan. V gene TRBV11-1 combines with J gene TRBJ1-6; tentative D call: TRBD1 (5 bases). This CDR3 has 13 amino acids. From germline, CDR1 is SGHAT and CDR2 FQDESV (reference sequence). The CDR3 region is CASSRTLASLLHI. The CDR3 coding sequence is TGTGCCAGCAGCCGGACACTGGCTTCACTCCTCCACATT.

This clonotype was observed a single time. This may come from a read error, since a much larger clone is one base off. Here the CDR3 reads CASTRGSGSSYEQYF. The CDR3 coding sequence is TGTGCCAGCACTAGGGGAAGCGGGAGCTCCTACGAGCAGTACTTC. V gene TRBV28 combines with J gene TRBJ2-7, with 8 bases fitting TRBD2. The CDR3 loop spans 15 amino acids. Germline V lookup: CDR1 MDHEN, CDR2 SYDVKM. The V gene end was trimmed by 7 bases and the J gene end by 0 bases; junction bases not matched to a gene: 8.

This clonotype was recorded many times. The genes are TRBV15 and TRBJ2-2, with TRBD2 as a possible D gene (5 bases). Trimming took 8 bases from V and 3 from J, leaving 16 bases between them. The germline V gene encodes CDR1 LNHNV and CDR2 YYDKDF (reference sequence). This CDR3 comprises 15 residues. CDR3 loop: CATRQGSGDTGELFF. CDR3 DNA: TGTGCCACCCGACAAGGGAGCGGTGACACCGGGGAGCTGTTTTTT.

By sample fraction, this clonotype is medium-sized (0.01 to 0.1%). The CDR3 protein is CASSLGPSSYNEQFF. The CDR3, as DNA: TGTGCCAGCAGCTTAGGCCCGAGCTCCTACAATGAGCAGTTCTTC. V gene TRBV7-3 combines with J gene TRBJ2-1; D remains unclear. V was shortened by 2 bases and J by 0 bases, with 8 bases between the two germline ends. Germline CDR1 and CDR2: SGHTA and FQGTGA. This CDR3 is built from 15 residues.

With regard to this clonotype: The CDR3 does not end in the conserved phenylalanine or tryptophan, so this is likely a read error. The chain has TRBV29-1 and TRBJ1-2; D might be TRBD1 (6 bases). In germline, CDR1 is SQVTM, CDR2 ANQGSEA. The CDR3 is 13 residues long. CDR3 sequence: CIVFGQTNYGYTI. DNA of the CDR3: TGCATCGTTTTCGGACAGACTAACTATGGCTACACCATC.

This clonotype came up many times. The chain is built from TRBV7-3 and TRBJ2-7; 12 bases agree with TRBD2. V trimming: 6 bases; J trimming: 2 bases; junction bases outside the gene matches: 5. Per the germline V gene, CDR1 is SGHTA and CDR2 is FQGTGA. The CDR3 has 15 residues. CDR3 sequence: CASSPASGRAYEQYF. The CDR3 DNA follows: TGTGCCAGCAGTCCCGCTAGCGGGAGGGCCTACGAGCAGTACTTC. Based on the CDR3 plus reference TRBV7-3 and TRBJ2-7, the full variable domain is GAGVSQTPSNKVTEKGKYVELRCDPISGHTALYWYRQSLGQGPEFLIYFQGTGAADDSGLPNDRFFAVRPEGSVSTLKIQRTERGDSAVYLCASSPASGRAYEQYFGPGTRLTVT.

The gene calls are TRBV12-3 or TRBV12-4 and TRBJ2-1, with D unresolved. The CDR3 runs 14 residues. V was shortened by 6 bases and J by 2 bases, with 11 bases between the two germline ends. CDR3 amino acids: CASSFEHTYNEQFF. CDR3 DNA sequence: TGTGCCAGCAGCTTTGAGCATACCTACAATGAGCAGTTCTTC.

A word on this clonotype: Mismatch with germline at one junction end may stem from a read error. The genes are TRBV12-3 or TRBV12-4 and TRBJ1-1; D remains unclear. The length of the CDR3 is 14 residues. The CDR3 sequence: CVSTLVDRDTEAFF. For the CDR3, the DNA is TGTGTCAGCACTTTGGTGGATAGGGATACTGAAGCTTTCTTT.

Many counts were recorded for this clonotype. This may stem from a read error, because a much larger clone lies one nucleotide away. The chain links TRBV11-1 to TRBJ1-2; D unresolved. The CDR3 contains 14 residues. V lost 3 bases and J lost 6, with 14 bases in between. Germline CDR1 is SGHAT and CDR2 is FQDESV (reference sequence). The CDR3 region has the DNA TGTGCCAGCAGCTTCAAGGGATTTGGCCATGGCTACACCTTC. Translation: CASSFKGFGHGYTF.

A note on this clonotype: The CDR3 carries no conserved terminal phenylalanine or tryptophan, so it likely arises from a read error. This chain uses TRBV12-3 or TRBV12-4 with TRBJ2-5, with D possibly matching TRBD1 (5 bases). This CDR3 is built from 13 residues. The DNA of the CDR3 is TGTGCCAGCGGTTTAGGGGATGGAGAGACCCAGTACGTC. It encodes CASGLGDGETQYV.

A note on this clonotype: The CDR3 does not close with the conserved phenylalanine or tryptophan, likely indicating a read error. V is TRBV14 and J is TRBJ2-3; D call uncertain. Germline lookup yields CDR1 SGHDN and CDR2 FVKESK. The CDR3 contains 14 residues. CDR3 residues: CANSQAGFTDTQYY. The DNA for the CDR3 is TGTGCCAACAGCCAAGCCGGATTCACAGATACGCAGTATTAT.

This clonotype was found many times. The rearrangement uses TRBV12-3 or TRBV12-4 and TRBJ2-5; D might be TRBD1 or TRBD2, each matching 5 bases. The CDR3 is 15 residues long. The V and J ends lost 3 bases and 3 bases respectively, with 14 bases between them. CDR3 protein: CASSFSPGLKETQYF. The CDR3 bases are TGTGCCAGCAGTTTTTCTCCGGGGCTAAAAGAGACCCAGTACTTC.

Of note for this clonotype: At one end, the junction sequence differs from germline, possibly due to a read error. The gene calls are TRBV28 and TRBJ2-1; D gene uncertain. The CDR3 consists of 14 residues. Germline values: CDR1 MDHEN, CDR2 SYDVKM. CDR3 coding DNA: TGTGCCAGCAGTTTTACGGTAGAGTACAATGAGCAATTCTTC. It codes for CASSFTVEYNEQFF.

The chain carries TRBV6-5 and TRBJ2-7, with unresolved D. Germline-derived CDR1 and CDR2 are MNHEY and SVGAGI. The length of the CDR3 is 13 residues. Deletions cut 7 bases from V and 4 bases from J, with 14 bases between. CDR3 bases: TGTGCCAGCAAGAGGACCGGCGAGTACGAGCAGTACTTC. It yields the protein CASKRTGEYEQYF.

This clonotype occurred once. The chain joins TRBV9 to TRBJ2-7; 9 nucleotides match TRBD1. Unmatched junction bases numbered 10, after V lost 4 bases and J lost 5 bases. The CDR3 spans 15 residues. Germline lookup yields CDR1 SGDLS and CDR2 YYNGEE. The CDR3 DNA reads as TGTGCCAGCAGCTTAGGTTGGGACAGGGCCCACGAGCAGTACTTC. Encoded protein: CASSLGWDRAHEQYF. The full variable domain, rest sourced from reference TRBV9 and TRBJ2-7, is DSGVTQTPKHLITATGQRVTLRCSPRSGDLSVYWYQQSLDQGLQFLIQYYNGEERAKGNILERFSAQQFPDLHSELNLSSLELGDSALYFCASSLGWDRAHEQYFGPGTRLTVT.

The count of this clonotype is one. The chain uses TRBV5-1 and TRBJ1-1, with D possibly matching TRBD1 (5 bases). This CDR3 region has 15 residues. Germline V gene data show CDR1 as SGHRS and CDR2 as YFSETQ. Trimming stripped 4 bases from V and 5 bases from J, with 18 bases between. CDR3 in amino acids: CASSLTGGARTEAFF. The CDR3 DNA sequence: TGCGCCAGCAGCCTGACCGGAGGGGCAAGGACTGAAGCTTTCTTT.

As concerns this clonotype: Possible read error: a much larger clone is one base away. The CDR3 DNA reads TGTGCCAGCAATGCCCCGGTCGAGCAGCACTTC. Its protein is CASNAPVEQHF. The gene calls are TRBV28 and TRBJ2-7; D is ambiguous. The CDR3 is made up of 11 amino acids. Germline values: CDR1 MDHEN, CDR2 SYDVKM. Complete variable domain (other parts from reference TRBV28 and TRBJ2-7): DVKVTQSSRYLVKRTGEKVFLECVQDMDHENMFWYRQDPGLGLRLIYFSYDVKMKEKGDIPEGYSVSREKKERFSLILESASTNQTSMYLCASNAPVEQHFGPGTRLTVT.

The chain is built from TRBV14 and TRBJ2-1; 7 bases are shared with TRBD1. The V segment lost 6 bases and the J segment 4 bases; nucleotides outside the gene matches: 15. This CDR3 region has 17 residues. CDR1 SGHDN and CDR2 FVKESK come from the germline V gene. The CDR3 DNA is TGTGCCAGCAGGAAAGAGGGTCAGGGGACAGAGTACAATGAGCAGTTCTTC. It translates to CASRKEGQGTEYNEQFF.

Concerning this clonotype: One end of the junction varies from germline; a read error may be responsible. This chain uses TRBV9 with TRBJ2-1; tentatively, D is TRBD2 (6 bases). This CDR3 region has 14 residues. Germline V gene data show CDR1 as SGDLS and CDR2 as YYNGEE. The CDR3 DNA sequence: TGTGCCAGCAACGTAGCATCCCGGGAGAGTGAGCAGTTCTTC. The encoded protein is CASNVASRESEQFF.

This clonotype appeared many times. A much bigger clone sits one base away, suggesting this may be a read error. The V and J genes are TRBV19 and TRBJ1-6, with D maybe TRBD1 (5 bases). Germline V gene sequence: CDR1 LNHDA, CDR2 SQIVND (reference sequence). The CDR3 runs to 12 residues. Here the CDR3 reads CATRTLDSPLYF. In nucleotides, the CDR3 is TGTGCCACGAGGACACTTGATTCACCCCTCTACTTT. Together with reference TRBV19 and TRBJ1-6, the CDR3 gives the full variable domain: DGGITQSPKYLFRKEGQNVTLSCEQNLNHDAMYWYRQDPGQGLRLIYYSQIVNDFQKGDIAEGYSVSREKKESFPLTVTSAQKNPTAFYLCATRTLDSPLYFGNGTRLTVT.

Notes on this clonotype: Since the CDR3 does not end with the conserved phenylalanine or tryptophan, this likely comes from a read error. The chain recombines TRBV28 with TRBJ1-5; D gene ambiguous. V dropped 4 bases and J dropped 10 bases, with 11 bases sitting between them. CDR1 and CDR2 from the germline V gene are MDHEN and SYDVKM. The CDR3 length is 12 residues. The CDR3 here is CASSSSMVPQHL. DNA of the CDR3: TGTGCCAGCAGTTCCTCCATGGTCCCCCAGCATTTA.

Note on this clonotype: Just one base apart from a much larger clone, this may be a read error. The rearrangement links TRBV6-2 or TRBV6-3 to TRBJ2-7; D possibly matches TRBD1 or TRBD2 (5 bases each). The CDR3 consists of 13 residues. CDR1 and CDR2 (germline): MNHEY, SVGEGT. Trimming left V 6 bases short and J 7 bases short, with 16 bases between. The CDR3, as DNA: TGTGCCAGCAGGGGGGACCCCCACAAGGAGCAGTACTTC. It is translated as CASRGDPHKEQYF.

A word on this clonotype: A read error may produce the germline difference seen at one junction end. This sequence joins TRBV7-9 and TRBJ2-1; no reliable D call. The CDR3 has 14 residues. Per the germline V gene, CDR1 is SEHNR and CDR2 is FQNEAQ (reference sequence). CDR3: CASGLSLPNHEQFF. The CDR3 DNA follows: TGTGCCAGCGGCTTATCACTCCCTAATCATGAGCAGTTCTTC.

Comments on this clonotype: A much more abundant neighbour one base away suggests this may be a read error. This sequence joins TRBV7-2 and TRBJ1-5, with 7 bases that match TRBD1. The CDR3 extends over 15 amino acids. Trimming took 2 bases from V and 4 from J; bases not matched to a gene: 5. CDR1 is SGHTA, CDR2 FQGNSA, per germline. The CDR3 bases are TGTACCAGCAGCTTATATGGGACAGTTAATCAGCCCCAGCATTTT. Translating it yields CTSSLYGTVNQPQHF.